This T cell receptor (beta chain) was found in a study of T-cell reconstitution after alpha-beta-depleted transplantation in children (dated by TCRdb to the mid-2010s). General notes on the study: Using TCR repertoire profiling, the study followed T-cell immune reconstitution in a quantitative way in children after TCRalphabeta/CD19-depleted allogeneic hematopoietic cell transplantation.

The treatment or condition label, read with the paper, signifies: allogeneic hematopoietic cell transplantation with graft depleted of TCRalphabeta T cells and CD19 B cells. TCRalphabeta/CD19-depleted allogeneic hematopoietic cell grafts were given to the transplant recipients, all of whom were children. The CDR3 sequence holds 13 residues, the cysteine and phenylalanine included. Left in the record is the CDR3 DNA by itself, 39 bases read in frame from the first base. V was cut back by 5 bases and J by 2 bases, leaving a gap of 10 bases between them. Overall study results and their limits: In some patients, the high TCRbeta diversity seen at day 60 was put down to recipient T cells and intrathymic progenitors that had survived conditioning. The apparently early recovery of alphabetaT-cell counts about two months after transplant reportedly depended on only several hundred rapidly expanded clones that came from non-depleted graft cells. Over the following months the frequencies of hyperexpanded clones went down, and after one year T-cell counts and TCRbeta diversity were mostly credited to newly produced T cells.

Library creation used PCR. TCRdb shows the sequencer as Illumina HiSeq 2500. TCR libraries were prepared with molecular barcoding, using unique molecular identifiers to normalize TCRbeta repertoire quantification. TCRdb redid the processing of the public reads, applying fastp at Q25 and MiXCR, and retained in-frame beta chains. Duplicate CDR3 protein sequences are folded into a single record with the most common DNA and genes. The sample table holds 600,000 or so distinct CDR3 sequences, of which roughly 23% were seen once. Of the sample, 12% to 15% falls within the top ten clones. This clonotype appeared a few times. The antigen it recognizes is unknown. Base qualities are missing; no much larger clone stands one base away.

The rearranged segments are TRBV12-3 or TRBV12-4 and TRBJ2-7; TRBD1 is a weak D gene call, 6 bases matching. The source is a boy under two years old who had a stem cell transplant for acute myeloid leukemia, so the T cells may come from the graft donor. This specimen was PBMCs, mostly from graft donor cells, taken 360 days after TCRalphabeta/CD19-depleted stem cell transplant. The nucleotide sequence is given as TGTGCCAGCAGTACGGACAGTACCTACGAGCAGTACTTC. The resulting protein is CASSTDSTYEQYF.